This is a list of T cell receptor beta chains from one sample in a study of beta chain features in type 1 diabetes. Sequencing was performed with immunoSEQ multiplex PCR; in TCRdb, only in-frame clones are kept and a portion is missing. The table has about 290,000 clones, approximately 8% seen once. The sample comprised central memory CD4+ T cells from blood. Receptors originate from a woman under 30 in good health. CDR3s include the opening cysteine and the closing phenylalanine or tryptophan. D genes are given only for firm matches. Size is omitted from some rows. Given values are once, few, many or a class for expanded clones.

TRBJ2-3	TRBD1	TRBV2	few	CASSRTGLSTDTQYF	TGTGCCAGCAGTCGGACAGGGTTGAGCACAGATACGCAGTATTTT
TRBJ2-3	NA	TRBV11-2	NA	CASSRLPRTDTQYF	TGCGCCAGCAGCCGGCTCCCGAGGACAGATACGCAGTATTTT
TRBJ1-2	NA	TRBV30	few	CAWSSEGRGNDYTF	TGTGCCTGGAGTTCCGAGGGACGGGGGAATGACTACACCTTC
TRBJ2-5	NA	TRBV18	few	CASSPPGTGKETQYF	TGTGCCAGCTCACCTCCTGGAACAGGGAAGGAGACCCAGTACTTC
TRBJ1-2	NA	TRBV30	NA	CAWPKQGLNYGYTF	TGTGCCTGGCCTAAGCAGGGACTTAACTATGGCTACACCTTC
TRBJ1-5	NA	TRBV19	NA	CASSIVGGSNQPQHF	TGTGCCAGTAGTATAGTTGGGGGGTCCAATCAGCCCCAGCATTTT
TRBJ2-1	NA	TRBV28	many	CASSFPRIGAEQFF	TGTGCCAGCAGTTTCCCCCGGATCGGGGCTGAGCAGTTCTTC
TRBJ1-5	NA	TRBV30	NA	CAWSVSGSNQPQHF	TGTGCCTGGAGTGTATCGGGATCCAATCAGCCCCAGCATTTT
TRBJ2-7	NA	TRBV11-3	many	CASSLAGYEQYF	TGTGCCAGCAGCTTAGCAGGCTACGAGCAGTACTTC
TRBJ2-7	TRBD1	TRBV11-3	NA	CASSGTGSSYEQYF	TGTGCCAGCAGCGGGACAGGCAGCTCCTACGAGCAGTACTTC
TRBJ2-2	NA	TRBV2	many	CASSDRPKAGELFF	TGTGCCAGCAGTGACAGGCCAAAGGCCGGGGAGCTGTTTTTT
TRBJ1-1	TRBD1	TRBV6-5	many	CASRAGQGGNTEAFF	TGTGCCAGCAGAGCCGGACAGGGCGGGAACACTGAAGCTTTCTTT
TRBJ2-7	TRBD2	TRBV4-1	NA	CASSQGGGRLAVHRYEQYF	TGCGCCAGCAGCCAAGGGGGTGGGAGGCTAGCGGTCCACCGGTACGAGCAGTACTTC
TRBJ2-1	TRBD2	TRBV6-1	few	CASSFGLGVSNEQFF	TGTGCCAGCAGTTTTGGACTAGGAGTTAGCAATGAGCAGTTCTTC
TRBJ1-2	TRBD1	TRBV7-9	many	CASSSLGGGVSGYTF	TGTGCCAGCAGCTCGCTGGGAGGGGGCGTTTCTGGCTACACCTTC
TRBJ2-7	NA	TRBV7-2	few	CASSLFRSAGEQYF	TGTGCCAGCAGCTTATTTAGGTCGGCCGGGGAGCAGTACTTC
TRBJ2-1	TRBD2	TRBV7-9	NA	CASSPSGGSEFF	TGTGCCAGCAGCCCCTCGGGGGGGAGTGAGTTCTTC
TRBJ2-1	NA	TRBV6-6	few	CASSHRVSSSYNEQFF	TGTGCCAGCAGTCACAGGGTTTCAAGCTCCTACAATGAGCAGTTCTTC
TRBJ1-1	NA	TRBV2	few	CASRGRGNTEAFF	TGTGCCAGCAGGGGGAGGGGGAACACTGAAGCTTTCTTT
TRBJ2-2	NA	TRBV7-6	NA	CASSSANTGELFF	TGTGCCAGCAGCTCAGCGAACACCGGGGAGCTGTTTTTT
TRBJ2-2	TRBD1	TRBV29-1	NA	CSAKMGTGNTGELFF	TGCAGCGCCAAAATGGGGACAGGGAACACCGGGGAGCTGTTTTTT
TRBJ2-5	NA	TRBV7-3	few	CASSLEGSGETQYF	TGTGCCAGCAGCTTAGAAGGATCAGGAGAGACCCAGTACTTC
TRBJ2-6	TRBD1	TRBV30	many	CAWSAGTGASGANVLTF	TGTGCCTGGAGTGCCGGGACAGGGGCATCTGGGGCCAACGTCCTGACTTTC
TRBJ2-7	NA	TRBV2	many	CASGLLESYEQYF	TGTGCCAGCGGCCTGTTAGAGTCCTACGAGCAGTACTTC
TRBJ2-1	TRBD2	TRBV10-3	many	CAISPGVAGGKYNEQFF	TGTGCCATCAGTCCGGGGGTAGCGGGGGGAAAATACAATGAGCAGTTCTTC
TRBJ2-3	NA	TRBV7-3	NA	CASSRWAESTDTQYF	TGTGCCAGCAGCCGGTGGGCGGAGAGCACAGATACGCAGTATTTT
TRBJ2-3	NA	TRBV29-1	NA	CSSGPTDTQYF	TGCAGCAGTGGCCCCACAGATACGCAGTATTTT
TRBJ1-5	NA	TRBV5-1	NA	CASSLETGNQPQHF	TGCGCCAGCAGCTTGGAAACGGGTAATCAGCCCCAGCATTTT
TRBJ2-1	NA	TRBV29-1	few	CSVGSPASSYNEQFF	TGCAGCGTTGGGAGTCCCGCAAGCTCCTACAATGAGCAGTTCTTC
TRBJ1-1	NA	TRBV6-6	few	CASRALQGGAFF	TGTGCCAGCAGAGCCTTACAGGGAGGAGCTTTCTTT
TRBJ2-6	NA	TRBV2	NA	CASSLYSGANVLTF	TGTGCCAGCAGTTTATACTCTGGGGCCAACGTCCTGACTTTC
TRBJ2-1	TRBD2	TRBV4-3	few	CASSQELSPTSGGGNEQFF	TGCGCCAGCAGCCAAGAGTTATCCCCAACTAGCGGGGGGGGGAATGAGCAGTTCTTC
TRBJ1-1	NA	TRBV6-1	many	CASRSPEGHTEAFF	TGTGCCAGCAGATCCCCAGAGGGGCACACTGAAGCTTTCTTT
TRBJ1-2	TRBD1	TRBV4-2	NA	CASSSPGQGNGYTF	TGTGCCAGCAGCAGTCCGGGACAGGGAAACGGCTACACCTTC
TRBJ1-5	NA	TRBV30	few	CAWGHKDSYQPQHF	TGTGCCTGGGGACATAAGGACAGCTATCAGCCCCAGCATTTT
TRBJ1-2	NA	TRBV4-3	NA	CASSQGLDYGYTF	TGCGCCAGCAGCCAAGGGTTGGACTATGGCTACACCTTC
TRBJ2-3	NA	TRBV14	many	CASSQNIADTQYF	TGTGCCAGCAGCCAGAACATAGCAGATACGCAGTATTTT
TRBJ1-1	NA	TRBV6-5	few	CASRGGNTEAFF	TGTGCCTCACGAGGGGGGAACACTGAAGCTTTCTTT
TRBJ2-7	NA	TRBV6-1	few	CASISLRTFPYEQYF	TGTGCCAGCATAAGCCTACGGACCTTTCCCTACGAGCAGTACTTC
TRBJ1-2	NA	TRBV18	NA	CASSPSGTRANYGYTF	TGTGCCAGCTCACCATCCGGGACCAGGGCTAACTATGGCTACACCTTC
TRBJ1-2	NA	TRBV15	few	CATSRDSQRSNYGYTF	TGTGCCACCAGCAGAGATAGTCAGCGCTCTAACTATGGCTACACCTTC
TRBJ1-2	TRBD1	TRBV5-1	many	CASSLGTGNGYTF	TGCGCCAGCAGCTTGGGGACAGGCAATGGCTACACCTTC
TRBJ1-2	NA	TRBV5-6	few	CASSLEQGYGYTF	TGTGCCAGCAGCTTGGAACAGGGCTATGGCTACACCTTC
TRBJ1-5	TRBD1	TRBV27	few	CASSTGVYQPQHF	TGTGCCAGCAGTACAGGGGTATATCAGCCCCAGCATTTT
TRBJ2-2	NA	TRBV4-3	NA	CASSPRSASANTGELFF	TGCGCCAGCAGTCCAAGATCGGCGTCGGCGAACACCGGGGAGCTGTTTTTT
TRBJ2-2	NA	TRBV19	NA	CASRRPQGINTGELFF	TGTGCCAGCCGGAGGCCACAGGGAATAAACACCGGGGAGCTGTTTTTT
TRBJ1-5	NA	TRBV7-2	few	CASSADTIQPQHF	TGTGCCAGCAGCGCCGACACGATTCAGCCCCAGCATTTT
TRBJ2-2	NA	TRBV19	NA	CASSRQSPGTGELFF	TGTGCCAGTAGTAGGCAAAGCCCTGGCACCGGGGAGCTGTTTTTT
TRBJ1-2	TRBD1	TRBV14	NA	CASSLNLKTGGTDYTF	TGTGCCAGCAGCCTGAATCTGAAAACAGGGGGCACGGACTACACCTTC
TRBJ2-1	TRBD2	TRBV9	few	CASSLASGRGYNEQFF	TGTGCCAGCAGCCTCGCTAGCGGGAGGGGATACAATGAGCAGTTCTTC
TRBJ2-7	NA	TRBV13	few	CASSLHGTYEQYF	TGTGCCAGCAGCTTACACGGGACCTACGAGCAGTACTTC
TRBJ2-1	NA	TRBV4-1	NA	CASSPYGLGGQFF	TGCGCCAGCAGCCCATACGGTCTAGGTGGGCAGTTCTTC
TRBJ2-2	NA	TRBV29-1	few	CSADYYTGELFF	TGCAGCGCGGACTACTACACCGGGGAGCTGTTTTTT
TRBJ1-4	NA	TRBV11-1	NA	CASSKEVVGDEKLFF	TGTGCCAGCAGCAAGGAAGTAGTGGGGGATGAAAAACTGTTTTTT
TRBJ2-1	NA	TRBV5-1	NA	CASSSMDPTYNEQFF	TGCGCCAGCAGCTCAATGGACCCGACCTACAATGAGCAGTTCTTC
TRBJ2-7	NA	TRBV5-1	NA	CASSSTWGDTYEQYF	TGCGCCAGCAGCTCCACCTGGGGGGACACCTACGAGCAGTACTTC
TRBJ1-5	TRBD1	TRBV7-2	NA	CASSYTGGISNQPQHF	TGTGCCAGCAGCTATACAGGGGGCATTAGCAATCAGCCCCAGCATTTT
TRBJ1-3	NA	TRBV7-8	NA	CASSLEAQLRRNTIYF	TGTGCCAGCAGCTTAGAGGCACAGCTTAGGAGAAACACCATATATTTT